One T cell receptor (beta chain) is described in this entry. Its target is unknown. This record comes from a study of cytomegalovirus exposure and HLA in healthy donors. General study findings and limits: Researchers reported that three CMV-associated chains were confirmed in vitro as CMV antigen-specific.

This table comes from immunoSEQ multiplex PCR, and its TCRdb copy is limited to in-frame clones, with some not included. Of tens of thousands of clones in the sample, approximately 86% were seen once. While the first cohort had 600 to 850 subjects, the donors belonged to the separate validation cohort of fewer than 150 subjects. The CDR3 is made up of 15 amino acids. V shed 5 bases, J shed 5 bases, and the junction held 9 bases outside the gene matches. Germline values: CDR1 SGHTA, CDR2 FQGNSA. The receptor was derived from a man aged 25-45 years in good health and CMV-seronegative. This chain joins TRBV7-2 and TRBJ1-1, with 9 bases matching TRBD1. Sequenced input: PBMCs. CDR3 amino acids: CASSRTGQGMTEAFF. The CDR3 DNA is TGTGCCAGCAGCCGTACCGGACAGGGGATGACTGAAGCTTTCTTT.